The 29 T cell receptor beta chains given below trace back to one sample, sequenced in a study of blood T cell repertoires in COVID-19. Measured with immunoSEQ multiplex PCR; TCRdb has only the in-frame clones, and not every one. The data contain 200,000 to 250,000 clones, under 90% of them seen just once; the ten biggest clones take up about 10%. The sample consisted of peripheral blood. The receptors were sampled from a woman older than 75 with COVID-19, enrolled during active disease.

CDR3 DNA: TGCGCCAGCAGTCAAATCGGGCTGACAGGCACCAAACTCGGTCACGAGCAGTACGTC. It yields the protein CASSQIGLTGTKLGHEQYV. V is TRBV23-1 and J is TRBJ2-7; a possible D gene is TRBD1 (6 bases). TRBV23-1 is sorted into the ORF group, with uncertain function. This CDR3 comprises 19 residues. Trimming pared 2 bases from V and 5 bases from J, leaving 28 bases between.

This clone was picked up one time. The CDR3 loop is CASSSGGHRAIPGNQPQHF. The CDR3 DNA is TGTGCCAGCTCATCCGGAGGTCACAGGGCAATTCCTGGCAATCAGCCCCAGCATTTT. This sequence joins TRBV18 and TRBJ1-5; weak D call: TRBD1 (6 bases). V gave up 5 bases and J gave up 2 bases, with 25 bases separating them. The CDR3 sequence is 19 residues long. Germline V gene sequence: CDR1 KGHSH, CDR2 LQKENI.

This rearrangement joins TRBV10-3 to TRBJ2-1; 7 bases line up with TRBD2. The CDR3 runs 11 residues. The germline V gene encodes CDR1 ENHRY and CDR2 SYGVKD. CDR3 in amino acids: CAVTSDNEQFF. As DNA, the CDR3 is TGTGCAGTAACTAGCGACAATGAGCAGTTCTTC.

V usage is TRBV18 and J usage is TRBJ2-2; D gene unclear. V lost 3 bases and J 6 bases, leaving 8 bases between the germline ends. Germline V lookup: CDR1 KGHSH, CDR2 LQKENI. CDR3 length equals 13 residues. This CDR3 is CASSPGMSGELFF. CDR3 nucleotides: TGTGCCAGCTCACCGGGCATGTCCGGGGAGCTGTTTTTT.

The V call is TRBV30, the J call TRBJ1-1; perhaps TRBD1 as D (5 bases). Germline V gene data show CDR1 as GTSNPN and CDR2 as SVGIG (reference sequence). This CDR3 is built from 16 residues. With 4 bases removed from V and 2 bases from J, the gap between germline ends came to 20 bases. CDR3: CAWIGLQKDKNTEAFF. The CDR3 nucleotides read TGTGCCTGGATAGGGCTTCAAAAGGACAAAAACACTGAAGCTTTCTTT. The full variable domain, with the rest looked up from reference TRBV30 and TRBJ1-1, is SQTIHQWPATLVQPVGSPLSLECTVEGTSNPNLYWYRQAAGRGLQLLFYSVGIGQISSEVPQNLSASRPQDRQFILSSKKLLLSDSGFYLCAWIGLQKDKNTEAFFGQGTRLTVV.

This chain links TRBV19 with TRBJ1-3; 9 bases fit TRBD1. CDR1 and CDR2 (germline): LNHDA, SQIVND (reference sequence). The V and J ends lost 6 bases and 3 bases, in that order; junction bases with no gene match: 6. The CDR3 runs 15 residues. The CDR3 reads CASRETGGFGNTIYF. The CDR3 DNA reads as TGTGCCAGTAGAGAAACAGGGGGCTTTGGAAACACCATATATTTT.

The chain has TRBV5-1 and TRBJ2-3, with D possibly being TRBD2 (6 bases). Germline V CDR1 and CDR2: SGHRS, YFSETQ. The germline V and J ends were trimmed by 6 bases and 2 bases, with 22 bases remaining between them. The CDR3 is 17 amino acids. The CDR3 bases are TGCGCCAGCACATCCTTGGGACTCCCCGTACCCACAGATACGCAGTATTTT. Translated: CASTSLGLPVPTDTQYF.

This chain joins TRBV28 and TRBJ1-3; D perhaps matches TRBD1 (6 bases). Per germline, CDR1 MDHEN and CDR2 SYDVKM. The CDR3 is made up of 14 amino acids. The ends were cut back, 6 bases at V and 2 bases at J, with 11 bases in the middle. This CDR3 reads CASRKTGTGNTIYF. As DNA, the CDR3 is TGTGCCAGCAGAAAAACAGGGACTGGAAACACCATATATTTT.

Here the CDR3 reads CASSRQGILEETQYF. CDR3 in DNA: TGTGCCAGCAGTCGACAGGGGATTTTAGAAGAGACCCAGTACTTC. The chain links TRBV7-9 to TRBJ2-5, with 8 bases identical to TRBD1. The germline V gene encodes CDR1 SEHNR and CDR2 FQNEAQ (reference sequence). V lost 6 bases, J lost 3 bases, and 9 bases stayed unmatched. This CDR3 is 15 amino acids long.

The V gene is TRBV7-2, the J gene TRBJ2-2; 8 bases are a match to TRBD1. This CDR3 is built from 15 residues. V lost 2 bases to trimming and J lost 4 bases; unmatched junction nucleotides: 3. CDR1 SGHTA and CDR2 FQGNSA come from the germline V gene. DNA for the CDR3: TGTGCCAGCAGCTTAAGGACAGGGACCACCGGGGAGCTGTTTTTT. Amino acids: CASSLRTGTTGELFF. The complete variable domain, with remaining parts taken from reference TRBV7-2 and TRBJ2-2, reads GAGVSQSPSNKVTEKGKDVELRCDPISGHTALYWYRQSLGQGLEFLIYFQGNSAPDKSGLPSDRFSAERTGGSVSTLTIQRTQQEDSAVYLCASSLRTGTTGELFFGEGSRLTVL.

The genes are TRBV7-2 and TRBJ2-5, with 8 bases that match TRBD1. Germline CDR1 is SGHTA and CDR2 is FQGNSA. V dropped 2 bases and J dropped 2; count of bases not matched to a gene: 7. This CDR3 has 16 amino acids. CDR3 sequence (DNA): TGTGCCAGCAGCTTAAGGCGACAGGGGACACAAGAGACCCAGTACTTC. Encoded protein: CASSLRRQGTQETQYF. Drawing the rest from reference TRBV7-2 and TRBJ2-5, the complete variable domain is GAGVSQSPSNKVTEKGKDVELRCDPISGHTALYWYRQSLGQGLEFLIYFQGNSAPDKSGLPSDRFSAERTGGSVSTLTIQRTQQEDSAVYLCASSLRRQGTQETQYFGPGTRLLVL.

This rearrangement joins TRBV6-5 to TRBJ1-1; the D is unclear. CDR3 length: 15 amino acids. The ends were cut back, 0 bases at V and 1 base at J, with 9 bases in the middle. CDR1 and CDR2 (germline): MNHEY, SVGAGI. CDR3 bases: TGTGCCAGCAGTTACTCGGTCAGTCCGAACACTGAAGCTTTCTTT. It translates to CASSYSVSPNTEAFF.

The rearrangement links TRBV5-1 to TRBJ2-5, with 9 bases fitting TRBD2. The junction had 6 bases not matched to a gene; V was cut back by 1 base and J by 2 bases. CDR3 length: 16 amino acids. Germline assignment: CDR1 SGHRS and CDR2 YFSETQ. The CDR3 DNA follows: TGCGCCAGCAGCTTGAACGCGGGGGGGATACAAGAGACCCAGTACTTC. This sequence encodes CASSLNAGGIQETQYF.

The rearrangement links TRBV6-5 to TRBJ1-2, with a weak D call TRBD1 (5 bases). The germline V gene encodes CDR1 MNHEY and CDR2 SVGAGI. Trimming took off 6 bases at V and 4 bases at J, with 12 bases between the two ends. The CDR3 sequence is 13 residues long. The CDR3 nucleotides are TGTGCCAGCAGCCTCCAGGGATTCTATGGCTACACCTTC. It encodes CASSLQGFYGYTF.

This chain joins TRBV28 and TRBJ2-7; no clear D gene. The CDR3 is 12 residues long. The V and J ends lost 3 bases and 3 bases respectively, with 6 bases between them. Germline CDR1 reads MDHEN; CDR2 reads SYDVKM. DNA for the CDR3: TGTGCCAGCAGTTTGGCAGGCTACGAGCAGTACTTC. Translation gives CASSLAGYEQYF.

The chain has TRBV9 and TRBJ1-2, with D possibly being TRBD1 (5 bases). Trimming stripped 4 bases from V and 4 bases from J, with 17 bases between. The CDR3 is 15 amino acids. The germline V gene has CDR1 SGDLS and CDR2 YYNGEE. The DNA for the CDR3 is TGTGCCAGCAGCTCCCCCGGGGGTAGGGTCTATGGCTACACCTTC. Translating it yields CASSSPGGRVYGYTF. Full variable domain (rest looked up from reference TRBV9 and TRBJ1-2): DSGVTQTPKHLITATGQRVTLRCSPRSGDLSVYWYQQSLDQGLQFLIQYYNGEERAKGNILERFSAQQFPDLHSELNLSSLELGDSALYFCASSSPGGRVYGYTFGSGTRLTVV.

The rearrangement joins TRBV10-3 to TRBJ1-1, with D perhaps matching TRBD1 (5 bases). The length of the CDR3 is 14 residues. Germline-derived CDR1 and CDR2 are ENHRY and SYGVKD. Trimming took off 7 bases at V and 1 base at J, with 13 bases between the two ends. The CDR3 protein is CAINRAGPNTEAFF. CDR3 bases: TGTGCCATCAATAGGGCGGGGCCGAACACTGAAGCTTTCTTT.

J is TRBJ2-3 and V is TRBV11-2; 8 nucleotides agree with TRBD2. V shed 0 bases, J shed 10 bases, and the junction held 0 bases outside the gene matches. This CDR3 has 12 amino acids. Germline V gene sequence: CDR1 SGHAT, CDR2 FQNNGV. The CDR3 protein is CASSLDSGAQYF. CDR3 nucleotides: TGTGCCAGCAGCTTAGATAGCGGGGCGCAGTATTTT.

The V gene is TRBV6-5, the J gene TRBJ1-1, with D possibly TRBD1 on 5 matching bases. The V end was cut by 3 bases, the J end by 7 bases, with 12 bases between. The CDR3 covers 13 residues. CDR1 is MNHEY and CDR2 is SVGAGI in the germline V gene. The CDR3: CASSYQSQGEAFF. CDR3 sequence (DNA): TGTGCCAGCAGTTATCAGTCTCAGGGTGAAGCTTTCTTT.

This clone turned up a few times. This chain links TRBV7-2 with TRBJ2-5; 7 positions match TRBD2. The CDR3 loop spans 15 amino acids. Germline loops: CDR1 SGHTA, CDR2 FQGNSA. The trim removed 0 bases at V and 4 bases at J, leaving 5 bases unmatched. CDR3 DNA: TGTGCCAGCAGCTTAGCGCCCGGGGGGACAGAGACCCAGTACTTC. As protein: CASSLAPGGTETQYF.

The chain links TRBV19 to TRBJ2-5; 7 bases are shared with TRBD2. This CDR3 spans 14 amino acids. V lost 5 bases to trimming and J lost 6 bases; unmatched junction nucleotides: 9. CDR1 and CDR2 from the germline V gene are LNHDA and SQIVND (reference sequence). As DNA, the CDR3 is TGTGCCAGTAGTCTTGCGTCGGGGGGACAGACCCAGTACTTC. The encoded protein is CASSLASGGQTQYF.

The rearrangement uses TRBV21-1 and TRBJ1-4; the table assigns TRBD1, which was not confirmed against the DNA. TRBV21-1 is described as a pseudogene. The CDR3 is made up of 19 amino acids. The CDR3 here is CASSSKGTAALISNEKLFF. The CDR3 nucleotides are TGTGCCAGCAGCAGTAAAGGGACAGCCGCATTGATTTCTAATGAAAAACTGTTTTTT.

The V call is TRBV3-1 (or the pseudogene TRBV3-2), the J call TRBJ1-2; D is uncertain. V was shortened by 0 bases and J by 7 bases, with 15 bases between the two germline ends. Germline V CDR1 and CDR2: LGHDT, YNNKEL (reference sequence). CDR3 length equals 15 residues. The chain's CDR3 is CASSQDGEYRGGYTF. Here the CDR3 DNA reads TGTGCCAGCAGCCAAGATGGAGAGTACCGTGGTGGCTACACCTTC.

This chain joins TRBV4-1 and TRBJ2-3; possibly TRBD2 for D (6 bases). The CDR3 is made up of 16 amino acids. In germline, CDR1 is MGHRA, CDR2 YSYEKL. Between the trimmed V and J ends, which lost 7 bases and 0 bases, there was a span of 17 bases. CDR3 protein: CASKVVIGGSTDTQYF. DNA for the CDR3: TGCGCCAGCAAGGTGGTAATCGGGGGAAGCACAGATACGCAGTATTTT.

This rearrangement joins TRBV12-3 or TRBV12-4 to TRBJ2-1; 9 positions match TRBD2. Unmatched junction bases numbered 3, after V lost 6 bases and J lost 6 bases. The CDR3 extends over 13 amino acids. Written as DNA, the CDR3 is TGTGCCAGCAGCCTTAGCGGGGGCAATGAGCAGTTCTTC. As protein: CASSLSGGNEQFF.

The V and J genes are TRBV19 and TRBJ2-1, with 8 bases fitting TRBD2. The CDR3 loop spans 17 amino acids. Germline CDR1 reads LNHDA; CDR2 reads SQIVND (reference sequence). Unmatched junction bases numbered 11, after V lost 3 bases and J lost 4 bases. CDR3 nucleotides: TGTGCCAGTAGTATCGGCCTTAAGCGGGGGTCGTACAATGAGCAGTTCTTC. Encoded protein: CASSIGLKRGSYNEQFF. Variable domain in full (rest from reference TRBV19 and TRBJ2-1): DGGITQSPKYLFRKEGQNVTLSCEQNLNHDAMYWYRQDPGQGLRLIYYSQIVNDFQKGDIAEGYSVSREKKESFPLTVTSAQKNPTAFYLCASSIGLKRGSYNEQFFGPGTRLTVL.

This clone was observed a few times. The V and J genes are TRBV19 and TRBJ2-2; the match to TRBD1 covers 8 bases. The CDR3 covers 16 residues. The V gene's germline CDR1 is LNHDA and CDR2 SQIVND (reference sequence). Trimming at V came to 8 bases and at J to 5 bases, leaving 13 bases not matched to a gene. The CDR3: CASRPPGQGATGELFF. CDR3 in DNA: TGTGCCAGTCGGCCTCCTGGCCAGGGGGCGACCGGGGAGCTGTTTTTT. The variable domain in full, completed from reference TRBV19 and TRBJ2-2, reads DGGITQSPKYLFRKEGQNVTLSCEQNLNHDAMYWYRQDPGQGLRLIYYSQIVNDFQKGDIAEGYSVSREKKESFPLTVTSAQKNPTAFYLCASRPPGQGATGELFFGEGSRLTVL.

V usage is TRBV5-1 and J usage is TRBJ2-3; tentatively, D is TRBD1 (6 bases). V lost 4 bases and J lost 1, with 13 bases in between. This CDR3 has 15 amino acids. The germline gives CDR1 SGHRS, CDR2 YFSETQ. CDR3 sequence: CASSRGGWGTDTQYF. The CDR3 region has the DNA TGCGCCAGCAGCCGAGGGGGATGGGGCACAGATACGCAGTATTTT.

This clone has only a few counts. The chain uses TRBV2 and TRBJ1-2, with no clear D. CDR1 is SNHLY and CDR2 is FYNNEI in the germline V gene. The ends were cut back, 7 bases at V and 8 bases at J, with 11 bases in the middle. This CDR3 is 11 amino acids long. CDR3 DNA sequence: TGTGCCAGCACTTTGACTGGAGGCTACACCTTC. The encoded protein is CASTLTGGYTF.